The clone carrying this T cell receptor (beta chain) has more than one count but fewer than ten. The data were obtained in a study of T-cell reconstitution after alpha-beta-depleted transplantation in children. Preparation of the TCRbeta library involved a method that used unique molecular identifiers. TCRdb reanalysed the PCR reads using MiXCR and keeps one entry per CDR3 protein. This sample has 500,000 to 600,000 distinct CDR3 sequences, with about 33% found just once. Germline assignment: CDR1 SGHTA and CDR2 FQGNSA. V shed 3 bases and J 2 bases; nucleotides not matched to a gene: 3. This CDR3 contains 14 residues.

This material consisted of PBMCs from the stem cell graft donor, taken from the stem cell graft. The TCR comes from a human donor who donated a stem cell graft to a child with aplastic anemia. The chain combines TRBV7-2 with TRBJ1-1; 7 bases map to TRBD1. The CDR3 sequence: CASSFRGKNTEAFF. The CDR3 DNA sequence: TGTGCCAGCAGCTTCAGGGGGAAAAACACTGAAGCTTTCTTT.